This passage covers 9 T cell receptor beta chains from one sample sequenced in a study of control samples from healthy donors and cancer patients. Profiled with immunoSEQ multiplex PCR; TCRdb holds only in-frame clones, not every one. This repertoire shows 150,000 to 200,000 clones, more than 85% found once; its top ten account for about 0.73%. Sequenced input: blood. The origin of the receptors is a woman under 40 in good health.

V usage is TRBV18 and J usage is TRBJ1-2; no reliable D call. This CDR3 contains 13 residues. Germline-derived CDR1 and CDR2 are KGHSH and LQKENI. V lost 5 bases and J lost 4, with 11 bases in between. CDR3 DNA sequence: TGTGCCAGCTCAAGTCAGGACCCCTATGGCTACACCTTC. Its protein is CASSSQDPYGYTF.

The chain uses TRBV5-5 and TRBJ2-5; D is unclear. V was shortened by 4 bases and J by 2 bases, with 9 bases between the two germline ends. CDR1 and CDR2 (germline): SGHKS, YYEKEE (reference sequence). The CDR3 is made up of 13 amino acids. The CDR3 protein is CASSPGEQETQYF. The CDR3 DNA reads TGTGCCAGCAGCCCCGGAGAGCAAGAGACCCAGTACTTC.

The V and J genes are TRBV7-9 and TRBJ2-1; D may be TRBD1 (6 bases). Germline-derived CDR1 and CDR2 are SEHNR and FQNEAQ (reference sequence). The ends were cut back, 2 bases at V and 5 bases at J, with 10 bases in the middle. The CDR3 length is 14 residues. The CDR3 protein is CASSLSQGNNEQFF. The CDR3 DNA is TGTGCCAGCAGCTTATCACAGGGAAACAATGAGCAGTTCTTC.

The J gene is TRBJ2-7, the V gene TRBV12-3 or TRBV12-4; D call uncertain. The CDR3 consists of 13 residues. Trimming left V 4 bases short and J 3 bases short, with 10 bases between. CDR3 in DNA: TGTGCCAGCAGTTCTCCTAGGGACTACGAGCAGTACTTC. This sequence encodes CASSSPRDYEQYF.

The chain uses TRBV5-1 and TRBJ2-3; 8 bases line up with TRBD1. The length of the CDR3 is 16 residues. In germline, CDR1 is SGHRS, CDR2 YFSETQ. The V segment lost 4 bases and the J segment 3 bases; nucleotides outside the gene matches: 10. The CDR3 sequence is CASSTDSGGRTDTQYF. In DNA form, the CDR3 reads TGCGCCAGCAGCACCGACTCAGGGGGCAGGACAGATACGCAGTATTTT.

The chain has TRBV5-4 and TRBJ2-1; either TRBD1 or TRBD2 may supply D (5 bases each). V lost 3 bases and J 5 bases, leaving 9 bases between the germline ends. The CDR3 runs to 13 residues. The germline V gene has CDR1 SGHNT and CDR2 YYREEE (reference sequence). The CDR3 sequence is CASSSGRNNEQFF. CDR3 nucleotide sequence: TGTGCCAGCAGCTCGGGACGAAACAATGAGCAGTTCTTC.

The rearrangement joins TRBV10-1 to TRBJ2-1, with no clear D. This CDR3 has 15 residues. The V gene lost 4 bases and the J gene lost 6 bases, with 16 bases spanning the gap. Germline V lookup: CDR1 WNHNN, CDR2 SYGVQD (reference sequence). The CDR3 coding sequence is TGCGCCAGCAGTGCGTTTAGAAGGCTACGCAATGAGCAGTTCTTC. Translated, it gives CASSAFRRLRNEQFF.

The chain employs TRBV5-1 and TRBJ2-1; D may match TRBD1 or TRBD2 (5 bases each). Trimming took 1 base from V and 8 from J, leaving 16 bases between them. This CDR3 is 15 amino acids long. Per the germline V gene, CDR1 is SGHRS and CDR2 is YFSETQ. CDR3 nucleotides: TGCGCCAGCAGCTTGAAGGGGACGCAGACGGATGAGCAGTTCTTC. Residues: CASSLKGTQTDEQFF.

The chain employs TRBV19 and TRBJ1-5; weak D call: TRBD1 (5 bases). There are 13 residues in the CDR3. Germline V CDR1 and CDR2: LNHDA, SQIVND (reference sequence). V lost 11 bases, J lost 5 bases, and 16 bases lay in between. CDR3 region: CAGTVGGDQPQHF. The DNA of the CDR3 is TGTGCCGGTACCGTGGGGGGGGATCAGCCCCAGCATTTT.